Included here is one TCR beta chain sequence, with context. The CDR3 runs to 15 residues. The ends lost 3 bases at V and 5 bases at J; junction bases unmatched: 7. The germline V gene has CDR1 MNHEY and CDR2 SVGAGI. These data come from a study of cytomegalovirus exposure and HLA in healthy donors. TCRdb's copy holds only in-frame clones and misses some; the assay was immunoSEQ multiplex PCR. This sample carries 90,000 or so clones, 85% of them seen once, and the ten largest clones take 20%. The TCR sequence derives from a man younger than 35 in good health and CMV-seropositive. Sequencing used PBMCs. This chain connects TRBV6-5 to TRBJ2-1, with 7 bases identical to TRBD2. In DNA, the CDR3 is TGTGCCAGCAGTTATCGTCTAGCGGACGACAATGAGCAGTTCTTC. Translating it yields CASSYRLADDNEQFF.